The next 3 T cell receptor beta chains were all read from a single sample in a study of technical replicates of blood from a handful of donors. Sequencing was performed with immunoSEQ multiplex PCR; in TCRdb, only in-frame clones are kept and a portion is missing. The data hold roughly 71,000 clones, with 95% to 96% observed a single time. Input material: T cells isolated from PBMCs. Receptors originate from a human donor in good health.

The rearrangement uses TRBV20-1 and TRBJ2-1; D is undetermined. This CDR3 is built from 11 residues. Trimming stripped 3 bases from V and 15 bases from J, with 15 bases between. The germline CDR1 and CDR2 sequences are DFQATT and SNEGSKA (reference sequence). CDR3 bases: TGCAGTGCTAGTAGCCAAACTCATTGGTTCTTC. As protein: CSASSQTHWFF.

The V and J genes are TRBV9 and TRBJ2-1; 7 bases match TRBD2. This CDR3 comprises 15 residues. Germline CDR1 SGDLS, CDR2 YYNGEE. J was trimmed by 0 bases and V by 4 bases; bases with no gene match: 4. The CDR3 nucleotides read TGTGCCAGCAGCCCCGGGGGGAGCTCCTACAATGAGCAGTTCTTC. Translated: CASSPGGSSYNEQFF.

This chain joins TRBV10-1 and TRBJ2-2, with 11 bases matching TRBD2. The CDR3 covers 17 residues. The V and J ends lost 4 bases and 2 bases, in that order; junction bases with no gene match: 6. CDR1 and CDR2 (germline): WNHNN, SYGVQD (reference sequence). The CDR3 region has the DNA TGCGCCAGCAGTGGCGGACTAGCGGGTGACAACACCGGGGAGCTGTTTTTT. Protein product: CASSGGLAGDNTGELFF.